This T cell receptor beta chain was sequenced during a study of blood T cell repertoires in COVID-19. Repertoires were generated with immunoSEQ multiplex PCR, while TCRdb's copy carries only in-frame clones and drops some. The profile shows about 250,000 clones, just over 90% of them singletons. The CDR3 runs 13 residues. The germline CDR1 and CDR2 sequences are MNHEY and SMNVEV (reference sequence). Trimming took 6 bases from V and 4 from J, leaving 10 bases between them. Sequenced input: PBMCs or T cells enriched from blood (not recorded which). The clonotype comes from a woman in her late teens or twenties who had recovered from COVID-19. This chain connects TRBV27 to TRBJ1-5; D is unclear. The CDR3 reads CASSRWWNQPQHF. CDR3 DNA: TGTGCCAGCAGCAGGTGGTGGAATCAGCCCCAGCATTTT.